This T cell receptor (beta chain) was documented in a study of CD8+CD57+ T cells in acquired aplastic anemia. As for the study in general: Mean yield of DNA from sorted CD4+ and CD8+ cells was 3 to 3.5 ug. Study conclusions and caveats: Patients versus controls showed no significant CD8+ Simpson's diversity difference. Around 27 sequences, all CD8+ CDR3, were shared between patients and controls.

Profiling of TCR beta VDJ combinations and CDR3 sequences used genomic DNA as template. TCRdb re-derived calls from the reads in MiXCR, one entry per CDR3 protein. The sample has fewer than 200,000 distinct CDR3 sequences, 48% seen once. V lost 0 bases and J lost 0, with 9 bases in between. Germline V gives CDR1 SGHRS, CDR2 YFSETQ. The CDR3 extends over 15 amino acids. Whoever was chosen for sequencing had shown CD8+CD57+ cell expansion by flow cytometry. Therapy had not been given to patients before blood sampling. To note about this clonotype: Its antigen is not identified.

This TCR derives from a human donor with aplastic anemia. Material for sequencing was sorted CD4+, CD8+, or CD8+CD57+ T cells (not recorded which) from PBMCs. The J gene is TRBJ2-5, the V gene TRBV5-1; D may be TRBD1 (5 bases). CDR3 in DNA: TGCGCCAGCAGCTTGGGGGGCCGTGACCAAGAGACCCAGTACTTC. This encodes CASSLGGRDQETQYF.